These T cell receptor beta chains were read from a single sample in a study of T-cell reconstitution after alpha-beta-depleted transplantation in children. TCRdb passed the PCR reads through MiXCR, listing each CDR3 protein once. Here the sample spans some 600,000 distinct CDR3 sequences, 16% being singletons. The sequenced sample was PBMCs from the stem cell graft donor, obtained from the stem cell graft. Receptors were obtained from a human donor who donated a stem cell graft to a child with acute myeloid leukemia. The CDR3 runs from the conserved cysteine through the conserved F or W. Each record gives: V gene, J gene, D gene, clone size, CDR3 protein, CDR3 DNA. A D gene is named only where the DNA matches it firmly. Clone sizes are given selectively: once, few, many, or a class where the clone is expanded.

TRBV20-1	TRBJ2-5	TRBD2	many	CSASRTSGGETQYF	TGCAGTGCTTCCCGGACTAGCGGGGGCGAGACCCAGTACTTC
TRBV7-3	TRBJ2-6	NA	NA	CASSPQPGISGANVLTF	TGTGCCAGCAGCCCTCAGCCAGGTATATCTGGGGCCAACGTCCTGACTTTC
TRBV25-1	TRBJ1-4	TRBD1	NA	CASSSLQGSTNEKLFF	TGTGCCAGCAGTTCCCTACAGGGGTCCACTAATGAAAAACTGTTTTTT
TRBV6-5	TRBJ2-3	NA	NA	CASSTPTSPGTDTQYF	TGTGCCAGCAGTACCCCGACAAGTCCCGGCACAGATACGCAGTATTTT
TRBV7-2	TRBJ2-7	NA	many	CASSIPGLTTYEQYF	TGTGCCAGCAGTATACCGGGACTGACTACCTACGAGCAGTACTTC
TRBV4-1	TRBJ2-3	TRBD2	NA	CASSQGLARETQYF	TGCGCCAGCAGCCAAGGACTAGCAAGAGAGACGCAGTATTTT
TRBV6-5	TRBJ1-2	NA	many	CASRELVRGYTF	TGTGCCAGCAGAGAACTCGTCCGCGGCTACACCTTC
TRBV7-2	TRBJ2-3	TRBD1	few	CASSLYRTGPQDTQYF	TGTGCCAGCAGCTTATATCGGACAGGCCCCCAGGATACGCAGTATTTT
TRBV20-1	TRBJ1-5	NA	NA	CSALGGDNQPQHF	TGCAGTGCATTAGGGGGGGACAATCAGCCCCAGCATTTT
TRBV6-5	TRBJ1-4	NA	many	CASSYDGGSEKLFF	TGTGCCAGCAGTTACGACGGTGGTAGTGAAAAACTGTTTTTT
TRBV5-6	TRBJ2-5	NA	few	CASSLTWGETQYF	TGTGCCAGCAGCTTGACGTGGGGAGAGACCCAGTACTTC
TRBV30	TRBJ2-3	NA	few	CAWSVQAGTDTQYF	TGTGCCTGGAGTGTCCAGGCCGGCACAGATACGCAGTATTTT
TRBV7-6	TRBJ1-4	NA	few	CASSSGAAGPEKLFF	TGTGCCAGCAGTTCCGGGGCCGCCGGACCTGAAAAACTGTTTTTT
TRBV4-3	TRBJ2-5	NA	NA	CASSLSFGSQETQYF	TGCGCCAGCAGCCTTAGTTTCGGATCCCAAGAGACCCAGTACTTC
TRBV12-3/TRBV12-4	TRBJ2-3	TRBD1	NA	CASSTRGQGALLGVSQYF	TGTGCCAGCAGTACCCGAGGACAGGGGGCTCTTTTGGGTGTCTCGCAGTATTTT
TRBV6-1	TRBJ1-4	NA	few	CAVLTDATNEKLFF	TGTGCCGTTTTGACAGACGCAACTAATGAAAAACTGTTTTTT
TRBV7-2	TRBJ2-7	NA	many	CASSSRGYEQYF	TGTGCCAGCAGCTCGAGAGGCTACGAGCAGTACTTC
TRBV12-3/TRBV12-4	TRBJ1-2	NA	many	CASSFPTGGRDGYTF	TGTGCCAGCAGTTTTCCGACCGGGGGGAGGGACGGCTACACCTTC
TRBV11-2	TRBJ1-1	NA	NA	CASSSIQGKNTEAFF	TGTGCCAGCAGCTCGATACAGGGTAAGAACACTGAAGCTTTCTTT
TRBV10-3	TRBJ2-2	NA	few	CAISDPDRTRELFF	TGTGCCATCAGTGACCCTGACAGAACACGGGAGCTGTTTTTT
TRBV20-1	TRBJ1-1	NA	NA	CCARDGGSLNTEAFF	TGCTGTGCTAGAGATGGGGGCTCTTTGAACACTGAAGCTTTCTTT
TRBV20-1	TRBJ1-6	NA	many	CSARGGADNSPLHF	TGCAGTGCTAGAGGAGGGGCGGATAATTCACCCCTCCACTTT
TRBV20-1	TRBJ1-6	TRBD1	many	CSAPRTGSPLHF	TGCAGTGCTCCCCGGACAGGCTCACCCCTCCACTTT
TRBV7-3	TRBJ2-3	NA	NA	CASSLSGPDTQYF	TGTGCCAGCAGCTTGTCTGGCCCAGATACGCAGTATTTT
TRBV12-3/TRBV12-4	TRBJ2-2	NA	NA	CASSLKIPGELFF	TGTGCCAGCAGTTTAAAAATCCCCGGGGAGCTGTTTTTT
TRBV9	TRBJ1-1	NA	NA	CASSPRSRGTEAFF	TGTGCCAGCAGCCCTCGATCGCGGGGGACTGAAGCTTTCTTT
TRBV20-1	TRBJ2-5	TRBD1	NA	CSAREGTVRTETQYF	TGCAGTGCTAGAGAAGGGACAGTCCGTACGGAGACCCAGTACTTC
TRBV9	TRBJ1-1	NA	many	CASSPPTQRNTEAFF	TGTGCCAGCAGCCCCCCGACACAGCGCAACACTGAAGCTTTCTTT
TRBV29-1	TRBJ1-5	NA	many	CSVGDSNQPQHF	TGCAGCGTCGGGGACAGCAATCAGCCCCAGCATTTT
TRBV25-1	TRBJ2-1	NA	many	CASVGSGYNEQFF	TGTGCCAGCGTGGGAAGCGGCTACAATGAGCAGTTCTTC
TRBV10-3	TRBJ1-6	NA	NA	CAISESAGSISPLHF	TGTGCCATCAGTGAATCGGCAGGGAGCATCTCACCCCTCCACTTT
TRBV7-9	TRBJ2-1	NA	few	CASNPSANEQFF	TGTGCCAGCAACCCTTCCGCCAATGAGCAGTTCTTC
TRBV20-1	TRBJ1-1	NA	NA	CSANGGGRVWGMNTEAFF	TGCAGTGCCAACGGGGGAGGGAGGGTTTGGGGCATGAACACTGAAGCTTTCTTT
TRBV18	TRBJ1-1	NA	NA	CASSPPGKALGTEAFF	TGTGCCAGCTCACCACCGGGGAAAGCCCTGGGCACTGAAGCTTTCTTT
TRBV28	TRBJ2-1	NA	NA	CASTVHRASSYNEQFF	TGTGCCAGCACCGTTCACAGGGCGAGCTCCTACAATGAGCAGTTCTTC
TRBV20-1	TRBJ2-1	TRBD1	many	CSASPRDRSYNEQFF	TGCAGTGCTAGCCCTCGGGACAGATCCTACAATGAGCAGTTCTTC
TRBV6-5	TRBJ2-3	TRBD2	NA	CASNSAGGGTDTQYF	TGTGCCAGCAATTCCGCGGGGGGAGGGACAGATACGCAGTATTTT
TRBV11-2	TRBJ2-1	NA	NA	CASTPSGGFYEQFF	TGTGCCAGCACCCCATCTGGGGGTTTCTATGAGCAGTTCTTC
TRBV7-8	TRBJ2-7	NA	few	CASSLMAGALYEQYF	TGTGCCAGCAGCTTAATGGCTGGGGCCCTCTACGAGCAGTACTTC
TRBV2	TRBJ2-3	TRBD2	many	CASSGTSGGRDTQYF	TGTGCCAGCAGTGGGACTAGCGGGGGACGAGATACGCAGTATTTT
TRBV20-1	TRBJ1-1	NA	many	CSARKGLYTEAFF	TGCAGTGCTAGAAAAGGGTTGTACACTGAAGCTTTCTTT
TRBV7-6	TRBJ2-1	TRBD2	NA	CASSFLAGGHNEQFF	TGTGCCAGCAGCTTCTTAGCGGGGGGACACAATGAGCAGTTCTTC
TRBV20-1	TRBJ1-1	NA	NA	CSARGLSGNTEAFF	TGCAGTGCTAGAGGACTGTCAGGGAACACTGAAGCTTTCTTT
TRBV6-1	TRBJ2-5	NA	NA	CASSDAPRGQETQYF	TGTGCCAGCAGTGACGCCCCCAGGGGACAAGAGACCCAGTACTTC
TRBV24-1	TRBJ2-1	TRBD1	many	CATSDRTGPSYNEQFF	TGTGCCACCAGTGACCGGACAGGGCCTTCCTACAATGAGCAGTTCTTC
TRBV11-3	TRBJ1-3	NA	NA	CASRFGSSGNTIYF	TGTGCCAGCCGGTTTGGGAGCTCTGGAAACACCATATATTTT
TRBV7-6	TRBJ1-5	TRBD1	NA	CASSLQGLGQPQHF	TGTGCCAGCAGCCTACAGGGGTTGGGGCAGCCCCAGCATTTT
TRBV5-1	TRBJ1-6	TRBD1	NA	CASSSRGAGSPLHF	TGCGCCAGCAGCTCCAGGGGGGCCGGTTCACCCCTCCACTTT
TRBV20-1	TRBJ2-2	NA	NA	CSARDLARGGELFF	TGCAGTGCTAGAGATCTGGCGCGTGGCGGGGAGCTGTTTTTT
TRBV24-1	TRBJ2-7	NA	few	CATSELRDLSSYEQYF	TGTGCCACCAGTGAACTCCGGGACTTAAGCTCCTACGAGCAGTACTTC
TRBV7-7	TRBJ2-2	TRBD1	NA	CASSFGQGFTGELFF	TGTGCCAGCAGCTTTGGACAGGGTTTCACCGGGGAGCTGTTTTTT
TRBV20-1	TRBJ2-4	TRBD1	many	CSARDRGDIQYF	TGCAGTGCGCGGGACAGGGGTGACATTCAGTACTTC
TRBV6-5	TRBJ2-3	NA	few	CASTWSLWDDELSTDTQYF	TGTGCCAGCACTTGGTCCCTATGGGACGACGAACTAAGCACAGATACGCAGTATTTT
TRBV12-3/TRBV12-4	TRBJ2-1	NA	NA	CASSSRVNEQFF	TGTGCCAGCAGTTCCAGGGTCAATGAGCAGTTCTTC
TRBV20-1	TRBJ2-1	TRBD2	many	CSARGAGGRNEQFF	TGCAGTGCCAGGGGGGCGGGGGGGCGGAATGAGCAGTTCTTC
TRBV11-2	TRBJ2-1	TRBD1	NA	CASSPGTGDQDEQFF	TGTGCCAGCAGCCCCGGGACAGGGGACCAGGATGAGCAGTTCTTC
TRBV20-1	TRBJ2-7	TRBD1	many	CSARDDKGTGGRNEQYF	TGCAGTGCTAGAGATGATAAGGGTACAGGGGGAAGGAACGAGCAGTACTTC
TRBV5-6	TRBJ2-3	TRBD1	many	CASSFRQGRSADTQYF	TGTGCCAGCAGCTTCCGACAGGGGCGAAGCGCAGATACGCAGTATTTT
TRBV20-1	TRBJ1-3	NA	many	CSAVQEGTSGNTIYF	TGCAGTGCCGTTCAGGAGGGAACCTCTGGAAACACCATATATTTT
TRBV30	TRBJ2-6	NA	few	CAWSSASGANVLTF	TGTGCCTGGAGTTCGGCCTCTGGGGCCAACGTCCTGACTTTC